The rows below give T cell receptor beta chains drawn from one sample of a study of blood T cell repertoires in COVID-19. The method was immunoSEQ multiplex PCR; TCRdb's version includes in-frame clones alone and lacks a portion of them. The table records 350,000 to 500,000 clones, 70% to 90% of them present only once. Input material: peripheral blood. These receptor sequences come from a man aged 18 to 29 with COVID-19, enrolled during active disease. Each CDR3 is given with its conserved first and last residue. D genes are given only for firm matches.

CDR3aa: CASSFLAAGRETQYF
j_gene: TRBJ2-5
d_gene: TRBD2
v_gene: TRBV7-3

CDR3aa: CASSLGAGVSYTF
j_gene: TRBJ1-2
d_gene: -
v_gene: TRBV7-8

CDR3aa: CSVDGTGSTEAFF
j_gene: TRBJ1-1
d_gene: -
v_gene: TRBV29-1

CDR3aa: CASSFSYGYTF
j_gene: TRBJ1-2
d_gene: -
v_gene: TRBV12-3/TRBV12-4

CDR3aa: CASSPAGGAETQYF
j_gene: TRBJ2-5
d_gene: -
v_gene: TRBV18

CDR3aa: CASSPHPEADTQYF
j_gene: TRBJ2-3
d_gene: -
v_gene: TRBV5-5

CDR3aa: CASSPYSGSSYNEQFF
j_gene: TRBJ2-1
d_gene: -
v_gene: TRBV7-3

CDR3aa: CASSLGQGADTEAFF
j_gene: TRBJ1-1
d_gene: TRBD1
v_gene: TRBV7-9

CDR3aa: CASSEAPSLGEKLFF
j_gene: TRBJ1-4
d_gene: -
v_gene: TRBV2

CDR3aa: CASITRAGGRETQYF
j_gene: TRBJ2-5
d_gene: -
v_gene: TRBV5-1

CDR3aa: CASSVSSGILETQYF
j_gene: TRBJ2-5
d_gene: TRBD2
v_gene: TRBV9

CDR3aa: CASSSRSSPQYF
j_gene: TRBJ2-7
d_gene: -
v_gene: TRBV3-1/TRBV3-2

CDR3aa: CASSPSYTDNQPQHF
j_gene: TRBJ1-5
d_gene: -
v_gene: TRBV11-2

CDR3aa: CASSSHRDKSSYEQYF
j_gene: TRBJ2-7
d_gene: -
v_gene: TRBV7-6

CDR3aa: CASSLGVRTYNEQFF
j_gene: TRBJ2-1
d_gene: -
v_gene: TRBV5-5

CDR3aa: CASSYDRGPYGYTF
j_gene: TRBJ1-2
d_gene: TRBD1
v_gene: TRBV6-5

CDR3aa: CASSSIQGVPGELFF
j_gene: TRBJ2-2
d_gene: TRBD1
v_gene: TRBV7-3

CDR3aa: CASSRAEQPQHF
j_gene: TRBJ1-5
d_gene: -
v_gene: TRBV2

CDR3aa: CASSIPGTGIKAFF
j_gene: TRBJ1-1
d_gene: TRBD1
v_gene: TRBV19

CDR3aa: CASSLGGWVDTQYF
j_gene: TRBJ2-3
d_gene: -
v_gene: TRBV27

CDR3aa: CAWSVDRPWRGYTF
j_gene: TRBJ1-2
d_gene: TRBD1
v_gene: TRBV30

CDR3aa: CASRQLLLAGGNTGELFF
j_gene: TRBJ2-2
d_gene: TRBD2
v_gene: TRBV27

CDR3aa: CASSPGQGSYTF
j_gene: TRBJ1-2
d_gene: TRBD1
v_gene: TRBV27

CDR3aa: CASSQVLSLRGQYEQYF
j_gene: TRBJ2-7
d_gene: TRBD1
v_gene: TRBV4-1

CDR3aa: CASSLVERETQYF
j_gene: TRBJ2-5
d_gene: -
v_gene: TRBV7-9

CDR3aa: CATSDYRQVTDTQYF
j_gene: TRBJ2-3
d_gene: -
v_gene: TRBV24-1

CDR3aa: CASSQSSRAAGDEKLFF
j_gene: TRBJ1-4
d_gene: -
v_gene: TRBV23-1

CDR3aa: CASRPGQGRGYTF
j_gene: TRBJ1-2
d_gene: TRBD1
v_gene: TRBV6-5

CDR3aa: CASSHTRGNGYTF
j_gene: TRBJ1-2
d_gene: -
v_gene: TRBV18

CDR3aa: CASSLARSLAGGRGVQYF
j_gene: TRBJ2-3
d_gene: TRBD2
v_gene: TRBV7-2

CDR3aa: CASRAVAGAVNEQYF
j_gene: TRBJ2-7
d_gene: TRBD2
v_gene: TRBV2

CDR3aa: CASKGGTGAYEQYF
j_gene: TRBJ2-7
d_gene: TRBD1
v_gene: TRBV28

CDR3aa: CASSTGQGGFGETQYF
j_gene: TRBJ2-5
d_gene: TRBD1
v_gene: TRBV19

CDR3aa: CASSYMGSTYEQYF
j_gene: TRBJ2-7
d_gene: -
v_gene: TRBV6-5

CDR3aa: CATSGPFGSYNEQFF
j_gene: TRBJ2-1
d_gene: -
v_gene: TRBV24-1

CDR3aa: CATSDPSGPYNEQFF
j_gene: TRBJ2-1
d_gene: -
v_gene: TRBV24-1

CDR3aa: CASSLRVWGQGDTEAFF
j_gene: TRBJ1-1
d_gene: TRBD1
v_gene: TRBV7-8

CDR3aa: CASSPTGWSYEQYF
j_gene: TRBJ2-7
d_gene: TRBD1
v_gene: TRBV19

CDR3aa: CASSHHGTGGYGYTF
j_gene: TRBJ1-2
d_gene: TRBD1
v_gene: TRBV27

CDR3aa: CASSFASPYEQYF
j_gene: TRBJ2-7
d_gene: -
v_gene: TRBV27

CDR3aa: CASSPGLIVDEQYF
j_gene: TRBJ2-7
d_gene: -
v_gene: TRBV7-9